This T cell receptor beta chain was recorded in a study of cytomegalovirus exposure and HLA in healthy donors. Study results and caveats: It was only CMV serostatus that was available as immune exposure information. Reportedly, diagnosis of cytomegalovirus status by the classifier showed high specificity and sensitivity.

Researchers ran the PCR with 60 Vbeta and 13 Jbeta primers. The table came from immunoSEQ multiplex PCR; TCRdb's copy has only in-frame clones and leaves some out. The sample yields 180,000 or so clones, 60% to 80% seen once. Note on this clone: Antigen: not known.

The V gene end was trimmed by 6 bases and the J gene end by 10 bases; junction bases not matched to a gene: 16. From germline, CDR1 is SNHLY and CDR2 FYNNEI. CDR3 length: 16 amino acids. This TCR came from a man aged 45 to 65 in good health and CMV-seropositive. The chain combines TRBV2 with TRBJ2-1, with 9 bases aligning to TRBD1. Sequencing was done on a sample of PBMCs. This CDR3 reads CASSVRGTGPPVEQFF. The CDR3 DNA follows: TGTGCCAGCAGCGTTCGAGGGACAGGGCCCCCCGTCGAGCAGTTCTTC.